The rows below give T cell receptor beta chains drawn from one sample of a study of shared clonotypes between healthy human individuals. The repertoire was sequenced with immunoSEQ multiplex PCR; TCRdb's copy has only in-frame clones and lacks some. Of approximately 740,000 clones in the sample, over 65% were seen once. The sample consisted of memory CD4+ T cells sorted from blood. These receptors all stem from a woman under 40 in good health. Each CDR3 is given with its conserved first and last residue. The D gene is left open where the match is weak. Expanded clones are given a class, and other clones once, few, many or no size at all.

cdr3_nt cdr3_aa j_call cdr3_length d_call clone_size v_call
TGCGCCAGCAGTGAGGACCAAGAGACCCAGTACTTC CASSEDQETQYF TRBJ2-5 12 . once TRBV10-1
TGTGCCAGCGGCCTTCGACAGCGGGGGAACACCGGGGAGCTGTCTTTT CASGLRQRGNTGELSF TRBJ2-2 16 TRBD2 . TRBV7-9
TGTGCCAGCAGCCAATCGTTGGCTAGCGGAGACTTCAATGAGCAGTTCTTC CASSQSLASGDFNEQFF TRBJ2-1 17 TRBD2 . TRBV16
TGCGCCAGCAGCTTAGGGGACAGGGGATCCACTAATGAAAAACTGTTTTTT CASSLGDRGSTNEKLFF TRBJ1-4 17 TRBD1 . TRBV5-1
TGTGCCAGCAGCTTGACGACGCGTACTGATTTGAACACTGAAGCTTTCTTT CASSLTTRTDLNTEAFF TRBJ1-1 17 . . TRBV5-8
TGCGCCAGCAGGGTCAGCTCTGGGGCCAACGTCCTGACTTTC CASRVSSGANVLTF TRBJ2-6 14 . . TRBV5-1
TGTGCCAGCAAGTACTCGGTGCAGCTGGATCAGCCCCAGCATTTT CASKYSVQLDQPQHF TRBJ1-5 15 . . TRBV2
TGTGCCAGCAGTTCCGAGACAGGGCTCGGAGACGAGCAGTACTTC CASSSETGLGDEQYF TRBJ2-7 15 TRBD1 . TRBV28
TGTGCCAGCAGTGAACCCCCGGGACTAGCCTCCTACGAGCAGTACTTC CASSEPPGLASYEQYF TRBJ2-7 16 TRBD2 . TRBV2
TGTGCCAGCAGCTTAGGGACTAGCGGGAGAAGAATCGGAAATGAGCAGTTCTTC CASSLGTSGRRIGNEQFF TRBJ2-1 18 TRBD2 many TRBV11-2
TGTGCCAGCAGCTCCCCCCGGGCTAAGACAGTCACAGATACGCAGTATTTT CASSSPRAKTVTDTQYF TRBJ2-3 17 . few TRBV7-2
TGTGCCAGCAGTAAGAAGACAGGGGGCAATCAGCCCCAGCATTTT CASSKKTGGNQPQHF TRBJ1-5 15 TRBD1 . TRBV27
TGTGCCAGTAGGAGATTTGGACAGGGAGGCATGAACACTGAAGCTTTCTTT CASRRFGQGGMNTEAFF TRBJ1-1 17 TRBD1 . TRBV19
TGCGCCAGCAGTCGGAGACTAGCGCCTTACCAAGAGACCCAGTACTTC CASSRRLAPYQETQYF TRBJ2-5 16 TRBD2 . TRBV23-1
TGTGCCAGCAGTGTCGTCAGGGCTTTTGGCTACACCTTC CASSVVRAFGYTF TRBJ1-2 13 . . TRBV2
TGTGCCAGCAGCGAGGAGACCAACACCGGGGAGCTGTTTTTT CASSEETNTGELFF TRBJ2-2 14 . . TRBV5-4
TGTGCCAGCAGTGGAGGGGTTCACAATCAGCCCCAGCATTTT CASSGGVHNQPQHF TRBJ1-5 14 . . TRBV6-1
TGTGCCAGCAGTGAAACGGGGTCGAAAGAGACCCAGTACTTC CASSETGSKETQYF TRBJ2-5 14 . . TRBV6-1
TGTGCCAGCGGTGCGGCCTCAAATTCACCCCTCCACTTT CASGAASNSPLHF TRBJ1-6 13 . . TRBV28
TGTGCCAGCAGCATCCACAGATTAGCCAAAAACATTCAGTACTTC CASSIHRLAKNIQYF TRBJ2-4 15 . . TRBV11-2
TGTGCCAGCAGTGACAGGGGGGCCTACGAGCAGTACTTC CASSDRGAYEQYF TRBJ2-7 13 TRBD1 many TRBV6-5
TGTGCCAGCAGCTTACAACGGGACAACTATGGCTACACCTTC CASSLQRDNYGYTF TRBJ1-2 14 . many TRBV7-2
TGTGCCAGCAGCTTAGGACGAGTCCAGGTAGATACGCAGTATTTT CASSLGRVQVDTQYF TRBJ2-3 15 . . TRBV7-8
TGTGCCAGCAGCTTGTTCCCCTTGGAGACCCAGTACTTC CASSLFPLETQYF TRBJ2-5 13 . . TRBV5-4
TGCGCCAGCAACCTGGGAGGGGCCTCCTACAATGAGCAGTTCTTC CASNLGGASYNEQFF TRBJ2-1 15 TRBD2 . TRBV5-1
TGTGCCAGTATGATGTGGGAGGGCCGTGCAGATACGCAGTATTTT CASMMWEGRADTQYF TRBJ2-3 15 TRBD2 . TRBV19
TGTGCCAGCAGTGAAAGGAGGGGAGCAGATACGCAGTATTTT CASSERRGADTQYF TRBJ2-3 14 . once TRBV25-1
TGTGCCAGCAGCTTAATGGGGGGACCCACAGATACGCAGTATTTT CASSLMGGPTDTQYF TRBJ2-3 15 . . TRBV7-3
TGTGCCAGCAGCTGGTCTGCTAAATCCGAGCAGTACTTC CASSWSAKSEQYF TRBJ2-7 13 . once TRBV7-3
TGTGCCAGCAGCTTGGACATCTCTGGAAACACCATATATTTT CASSLDISGNTIYF TRBJ1-3 14 . . TRBV5-4
TGTGCCAGCAGCGTAGCGGTGGGGGGCAGCCAAGAGACCCAGTACTTC CASSVAVGGSQETQYF TRBJ2-5 16 . . TRBV9
TGTGCCAGCAGTCCCAACCGGGACTCAACTCACACCGGGGAGCTGTTTTTT CASSPNRDSTHTGELFF TRBJ2-2 17 . few TRBV7-9
TGTGCCAGCAGTGTGGACAGCCAACCGACCGGGGAGCTGTTTTTT CASSVDSQPTGELFF TRBJ2-2 15 . . TRBV2
TGTGCCAGCAGTTACGGCGGGAGTGGCTATGAGCAGTTCTTC CASSYGGSGYEQFF TRBJ2-1 14 TRBD2 once TRBV6-5
TGTGCCAGCAGACCTTCGACAGCCAGCAATCAGCCCCAGCATTTT CASRPSTASNQPQHF TRBJ1-5 15 . . TRBV27
TGTGCCAGTAGGACACAGGGGGGAAACAATCAGCCCCAGCATTTT CASRTQGGNNQPQHF TRBJ1-5 15 TRBD1 . TRBV19
TGTGCCAGCTCACCGGGACAGCCTGGTGAGCAGTACTTC CASSPGQPGEQYF TRBJ2-7 13 TRBD1 . TRBV18
TGTGCCAGCAGTCCGTACGAGCAGTACTTC CASSPYEQYF TRBJ2-7 10 . . TRBV27
TGTGCCAGCAGTTTCTCCTTTGTGGCTAGCGGGAATGACAATGAGCAGTTCTTC CASSFSFVASGNDNEQFF TRBJ2-1 18 TRBD2 . TRBV28
TGTGCCAGCAGTTTACTTGGCAATGAGCAGTTCTTC CASSLLGNEQFF TRBJ2-1 12 . few TRBV6-5
TGTGCCAGCAGTTTATCGGTACTTGGCTACACCTTC CASSLSVLGYTF TRBJ1-2 12 . . TRBV28
TGTGCCAGCAGTGGGTCGAATCAGCCCCAGCATTTT CASSGSNQPQHF TRBJ1-5 12 . . TRBV6-1
TGTGCCATCAGTGATAGCGCCAAAAGCACAGATACGCAGTATTTT CAISDSAKSTDTQYF TRBJ2-3 15 . . TRBV10-3
TGTGCCAGCAGCCCCCTCCAAGCTAATGAAAAACTGTTTTTT CASSPLQANEKLFF TRBJ1-4 14 . . TRBV27
TGTGCCAGCTCACCACCGGGAGGCGGCGAGCAGTACTTC CASSPPGGGEQYF TRBJ2-7 13 . . TRBV18
TGTGCCATCAGTGGAACAGGGAACACTGAAGCTTTCTTT CAISGTGNTEAFF TRBJ1-1 13 . . TRBV10-3
TGTGCCAGCAGTGTAGGGGGGGAGACCCAGTACTTC CASSVGGETQYF TRBJ2-5 12 . . TRBV2
TGTGCCAGCAGTCGACGACAAGGCCTGCAAGAGACCCAGTACTTC CASSRRQGLQETQYF TRBJ2-5 15 . . TRBV27
TGTGCCAGCAGCTTAGCCCTGACAGGGGGCCCCGGGGAGCTGTTTTTT CASSLALTGGPGELFF TRBJ2-2 16 TRBD1 . TRBV7-9
TGCGCCAGCAGCTTGGGGGACAGGGATTCTGGGGAGCTGTTTTTT CASSLGDRDSGELFF TRBJ2-2 15 TRBD1 . TRBV5-1
TGTGCCAGCAGCTTGGTGGTTACTGGGGCCAACGTCCTGACTTTC CASSLVVTGANVLTF TRBJ2-6 15 . . TRBV5-5
TGTGCCAGTAGTCCAATCAGCCGGGGGGCAACTAATGAAAAACTGTTTTTT CASSPISRGATNEKLFF TRBJ1-4 17 . . TRBV19
TGTGCCAGCAGCTTAATGGACGCAGGGGGCTTCGATGGCTACACCTTC CASSLMDAGGFDGYTF TRBJ1-2 16 TRBD1 . TRBV11-2